This T cell receptor beta chain derives from a study of low-dose radiotherapy and immunotherapy resistance in tumors. Across the study: The study gave patients oral aspirin 300 mg daily for four cycles from cycle 1 day 1.

Trimming stripped 4 bases from V and 11 bases from J, with 12 bases between. The CDR3 is 11 amino acids. CDR1 SGHDT and CDR2 YYEEEE come from the germline V gene. Covering alpha and beta chains, TRAV- and TRBV-specific primers were used for the first-strand cDNA. For amplifying TCRs, the PCR ran for 20 to 25 cycles with Phusion, which was used together with a constant-region primer and the adapter on the V primers. TCRdb re-derived calls from the reads in MiXCR, one entry per CDR3 protein. The sample lists roughly 30,000 distinct CDR3 sequences, under 55% seen once, with around 6% in the top ten. This clonotype has ten or more counts. Noted time point: after trial treatment. As to treatment: LDRT plus nivolumab, ipilimumab, low-dose cyclophosphamide and aspirin (RACIN trial). Donors received nivolumab, ipilimumab, aspirin, low-dose cyclophosphamide and low-dose radiotherapy.

This clonotype was obtained from a male donor with gallbladder cancer. The rearrangement uses TRBV5-6 and TRBJ1-1; weak D call: TRBD1 (5 bases). This specimen was PBMCs, taken after low-dose radiotherapy plus immunotherapy. The CDR3 DNA is TGTGCCAGCAGCGCCGGGACGCATGCTTTCTTT. Amino acids: CASSAGTHAFF.